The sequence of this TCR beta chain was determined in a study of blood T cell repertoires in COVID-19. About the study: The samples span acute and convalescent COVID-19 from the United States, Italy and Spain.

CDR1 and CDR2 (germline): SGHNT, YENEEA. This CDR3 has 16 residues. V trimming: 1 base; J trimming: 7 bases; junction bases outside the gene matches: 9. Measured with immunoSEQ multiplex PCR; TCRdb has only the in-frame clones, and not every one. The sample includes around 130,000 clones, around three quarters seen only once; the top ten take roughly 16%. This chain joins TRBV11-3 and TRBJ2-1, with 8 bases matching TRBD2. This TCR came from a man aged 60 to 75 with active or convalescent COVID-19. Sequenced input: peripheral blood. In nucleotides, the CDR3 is TGTGCCAGCAGCTTAGGCGGGAGGAGGAAGGTAAATGAGCAGTTCTTC. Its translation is CASSLGGRRKVNEQFF.